This TCR beta chain is drawn from a study of response to subunit inactivated influenza vaccine. General study results and limits: Only a handful of new T cells, the authors suggested, are recruited with each seasonal influenza vaccination.

MiXCR, run by TCRdb on the RT-PCR reads, gives a single entry per CDR3 protein. The table lists about 780,000 distinct CDR3 sequences, around a sixth of them singletons. CDR3 length equals 16 residues. Trimming took 2 bases from V and 5 from J; bases not matched to a gene: 7. Per germline, CDR1 LGHDT and CDR2 YNNKEL (reference sequence). In the case of this clonotype: Its antigen remains unidentified.

This receptor was obtained from a man aged 45-60 years who received an inactivated influenza vaccine. Here the sequenced sample was PBMCs from blood, taken roughly 5 days after vaccination. The chain has TRBV3-1 and TRBJ2-5; TRBD2 matches at 11 bases. CDR3 sequence reads: CASSQTTSGDDETQYF. The CDR3 DNA reads TGTGCCAGCAGCCAAACGACTAGCGGGGATGATGAGACCCAGTACTTC.